This T cell receptor beta chain came from a study of CDR3 diversity in severe acne. TCRdb itself ran the PCR reads through MiXCR, one entry per CDR3 protein. The data hold some 85,000 distinct CDR3 sequences, with about 53% observed a single time. With 6 bases removed from V and 2 bases from J, the gap between germline ends came to 17 bases. This CDR3 has 15 amino acids. Germline loops: CDR1 DFQATT, CDR2 SNEGSKA (reference sequence). The rearrangement links TRBV20-1 to TRBJ2-1; a weak D match, TRBD2 (6 bases). The receptor's source is a male donor with severe acne vulgaris. Source material: blood. The CDR3 loop is CSASGFAGTYNEQFF. CDR3 coding DNA: TGCAGTGCCTCAGGATTTGCGGGGACCTACAATGAGCAGTTCTTC.